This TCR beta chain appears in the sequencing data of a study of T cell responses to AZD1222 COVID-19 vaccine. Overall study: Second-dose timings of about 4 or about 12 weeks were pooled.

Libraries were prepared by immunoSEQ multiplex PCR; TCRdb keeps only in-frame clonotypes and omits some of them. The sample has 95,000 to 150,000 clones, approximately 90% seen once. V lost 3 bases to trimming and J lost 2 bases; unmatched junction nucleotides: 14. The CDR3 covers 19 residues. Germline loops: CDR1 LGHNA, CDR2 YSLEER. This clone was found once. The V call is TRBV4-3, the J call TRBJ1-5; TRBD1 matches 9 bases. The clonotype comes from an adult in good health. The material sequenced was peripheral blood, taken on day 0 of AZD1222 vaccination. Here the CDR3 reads CASSQGTGTGSYGNQPQHF. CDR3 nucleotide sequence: TGCGCCAGCAGCCAGGGGACAGGGACAGGGAGTTATGGCAATCAGCCCCAGCATTTT.